Following are 11 T cell receptor beta chains from one sample sequenced in a study of T cell clonality in common variable immunodeficiency. Measured with immunoSEQ multiplex PCR; TCRdb has only the in-frame clones, and not every one. This repertoire holds some 28,000 clones, and none appear only once. Overall study results and limits: Fewer deletions and N-nucleotide insertions were reportedly seen in common variable immunodeficiency TCR beta sequences.

These TCRs' antigens remain unknown. Sequencing was done on a sample of peripheral blood mononuclear cells. All receptors derive from a human donor with common variable immunodeficiency.

This clone has more than one count but fewer than ten. The read halts 3 residues ahead of the CDR3 end, with the missing end drawn from the germline J gene. This sequence joins TRBV2 and TRBJ1-1; D is possibly TRBD1 (6 bases). The CDR3 is made up of 14 amino acids. The V end lost 6 bases, the J end lost 4 bases, and 15 bases lay between the germline ends. The V gene's germline CDR1 is SNHLY and CDR2 FYNNEI. The sequenced part of the CDR3 DNA is TGTGCCAGCAGGGGTCCTCAGGGGCGCACTGAA. Residues: CASRGPQGRTE. The full CDR3 is CASRGPQGRTEAFF.

The sample holds a few counts of this clone. The read finishes 3 residues shy of the CDR3 end, and the germline J gene is used to complete it. The chain is built from TRBV7-7 and TRBJ2-5, with 13 bases that match TRBD2. V was clipped by 6 bases and J by 5 bases; unmatched bases: 9. Germline V gene sequence: CDR1 SSHAT, CDR2 FNYEAQ (reference sequence). The CDR3 length is 16 residues. The sequenced CDR3 bases are TGTGCCAGCAGTCCGATCCTGACTAGCGGGGGGGAGACC. Its protein is CASSPILTSGGET. The full CDR3 protein is CASSPILTSGGETQYF.

This clone has a count of ten or more. The observed sequence ends 3 residues before the CDR3 terminus, with the missing tail filled in from the germline J gene. The chain uses TRBV20-1 and TRBJ2-7, with D tentatively TRBD1 (6 bases). Germline CDR1 reads DFQATT; CDR2 reads SNEGSKA (reference sequence). V dropped 3 bases and J dropped 3 bases, with 15 bases sitting between them. The CDR3 sequence is 14 residues long. The CDR3 sequence: CSASSDSEYYEQYF. The part of the CDR3 DNA that was read is TGCAGTGCTAGTTCGGACAGCGAATACTACGAG.

In its sample, this clone was seen many times. The read stops 3 residues short of the end of the CDR3; the missing end is completed from the germline J gene. The V gene is TRBV6-2 or TRBV6-3, the J gene TRBJ2-3; D is undetermined. V dropped 8 bases and J dropped 3 bases, with 6 bases sitting between them. Germline V lookup: CDR1 MNHEY, CDR2 SVGEGT. There are 11 residues in the CDR3. The CDR3 DNA, read in part, is TGTGCCAGCGCACAAACAGATACG. It encodes CASAQTDT. The entire CDR3 protein is CASAQTDTQYF.

This clone was detected many times. The sequence runs out 3 residues before the end of the CDR3; the remainder is reconstructed from the germline J gene. In the same sample, other DNA sequences code for this CDR3. V and J are TRBV19 and TRBJ1-1; D possibly corresponds to TRBD1 (6 bases). Germline V CDR1 and CDR2: LNHDA, SQIVND (reference sequence). CDR3 size: 11 residues. CDR3 bases read: TGTGCCAGTAGTAGCGGGACAGAA. The encoded protein is CASSSGTE. In full, the CDR3 reads CASSSGTEAFF. Looking up the rest from reference TRBV19 and TRBJ1-1 gives the full variable domain: DGGITQSPKYLFRKEGQNVTLSCEQNLNHDAMYWYRQDPGQGLRLIYYSQIVNDFQKGDIAEGYSVSREKKESFPLTVTSAQKNPTAFYLCASSSGTEAFFGQGTRLTVV.

CDR3 protein: CAWRDRSLGPQHF. CDR3 DNA, as far as it was read: TGTGCCTGGAGGGACAGGTCCCTGGGGCCC. The chain combines TRBV30 with TRBJ1-5; 7 nucleotides agree with TRBD1. Read data end 3 residues before the CDR3 end; the end is taken from the germline J gene. Unmatched junction bases numbered 8, after V lost 3 bases and J lost 9 bases. The germline CDR1 and CDR2 sequences are GTSNPN and SVGIG (reference sequence). The CDR3 has 13 residues.

On this clone: The CDR3 end is not reached by the read, which stops 3 residues before it; the germline J gene fills it in. The chain recombines TRBV2 with TRBJ2-5; 11 bases are a match to TRBD2. The CDR3 sequence is 15 residues long. Germline CDR1 is SNHLY and CDR2 is FYNNEI. V shed 3 bases and J 4 bases; nucleotides not matched to a gene: 4. CDR3 amino acids: CASSDLAGGRETQYF. The sequenced CDR3 bases are TGTGCCAGCAGTGACCTAGCGGGGGGCCGAGAGACC.

The table lists this clone with many counts. The read ends 3 residues early relative to the CDR3; the germline J gene fills the gap. The sample holds other DNA sequences that translate to the same CDR3. The V call is TRBV30, the J call TRBJ1-4; possibly TRBD1 for D (5 bases). Germline assignment: CDR1 GTSNPN and CDR2 SVGIG (reference sequence). This CDR3 region has 14 residues. V lost 0 bases and J 0 bases, leaving 5 bases between the germline ends. Partial CDR3 DNA: TGTGCCTGGAGTGTAGGGGCAACTAATGAAAAA. It codes for CAWSVGATNEK. The CDR3 in full is CAWSVGATNEKLFF.

As for this clone: The read comes to an end 3 residues before the CDR3 does, leaving the germline J gene to fill in the end. This rearrangement joins TRBV7-6 to TRBJ1-5; 7 nucleotides line up with TRBD1. The germline V gene encodes CDR1 SGHVS and CDR2 FNYEAQ. The J segment lost 1 base and the V segment lost 5 bases, leaving 2 bases of the junction unmatched. This CDR3 spans 14 amino acids. Partial CDR3 DNA: TGTGCCAGCAGCACGGGACAGAGCAATCAGCCC. It is translated as CASSTGQSNQP. The full CDR3 protein is CASSTGQSNQPQHF.

This clone was seen a few times. The sequenced fragment ends 3 residues before the CDR3 boundary, so the rest is inferred from the germline J gene. V usage is TRBV7-9 and J usage is TRBJ1-3, with D tentatively TRBD1 (6 bases). The CDR3 runs 14 residues. Looked up from germline, CDR1 is SEHNR and CDR2 is FQNEAQ (reference sequence). Trimming removed 2 bases from V and 4 bases from J, with 9 bases in between. CDR3 DNA, as far as it was read: TGTGCCAGCAGCTTATCAGGGGTCGGAAACACC. It specifies CASSLSGVGNT. In full, the CDR3 reads CASSLSGVGNTIYF.

The table lists this clone with many counts. With the read ending 3 residues before the CDR3 end, the germline J gene is used to fill in that end. V is TRBV7-7 and J is TRBJ2-2; D is perhaps TRBD2 (6 bases). CDR1 and CDR2 (germline): SSHAT, FNYEAQ (reference sequence). This CDR3 has 14 residues. V was shortened by 6 bases and J by 4 bases, with 12 bases between the two germline ends. CDR3 DNA (partial): TGTGCCAGCAGATCCGGGACTTCCACCGGGGAG. As protein: CASRSGTSTGE. In full, the CDR3 is CASRSGTSTGELFF.